This section outlines one TCR beta chain sequence together with its context. The antigen is not known. Trimming cost V 5 bases and J 5 bases; bases outside gene matches: 11. The CDR3 sequence is 15 residues long. CDR1 and CDR2 (germline): MNHEY, SVGAGI. This specimen belongs to a study of cytomegalovirus exposure and HLA in healthy donors. Study details: The 110 or so validation repertoires used a platform that matched the one used for the 600 to 700 first-cohort repertoires, as a later analysis reported. Study-level results: It was 150 or so TCR beta chains that were listed as cytomegalovirus-associated.

TCRdb keeps only in-frame clones here, not all; method: immunoSEQ multiplex PCR. Here the sample spans around 69,000 clones, over 95% being singletons. The clonotype was recovered from a woman between 18 and 29 years old in good health and CMV-seropositive. V and J are TRBV6-5 and TRBJ2-5; 7 positions match TRBD2. The sample was PBMCs. The CDR3: CASSTRDVGGETQYF. The DNA of the CDR3 is TGTGCCAGCAGTACCAGGGACGTCGGGGGGGAGACCCAGTACTTC.